This T cell receptor beta chain was documented in a study of cytomegalovirus exposure and HLA in healthy donors. Details on this clone: Its antigen is not identified.

Study-level results: The availability of immune exposure information extended only to CMV serostatus. There were under 200 TCR beta chains listed as cytomegalovirus-associated.

The study ran its PCR with 60 Vbeta and 13 Jbeta primers. Original handling: Some 9.9 million shared chains were among 80 million or so unique TCR beta chains counted in a later analysis. TCRdb keeps only in-frame clones here, not all; method: immunoSEQ multiplex PCR. V, J and clone size reflect that table, while D and trimming were determined from the DNA. Of approximately 100,000 clones listed, around 10% are singletons. Sequenced sample: PBMCs. The clonotype originates from a man aged 50-59 years in good health and CMV-seropositive.

The CDR3 DNA is TGCGCCAGCAGCCAAGAAAGTTCAGGGGGTAACTATGGCTACACCTTC. It encodes CASSQESSGGNYGYTF. J is TRBJ1-2 and V is TRBV4-3, with 7 bases fitting TRBD1. The CDR3 is 16 amino acids. The germline CDR1 and CDR2 sequences are LGHNA and YSLEER. Unmatched junction bases numbered 5, after V lost 0 bases and J lost 1 base.